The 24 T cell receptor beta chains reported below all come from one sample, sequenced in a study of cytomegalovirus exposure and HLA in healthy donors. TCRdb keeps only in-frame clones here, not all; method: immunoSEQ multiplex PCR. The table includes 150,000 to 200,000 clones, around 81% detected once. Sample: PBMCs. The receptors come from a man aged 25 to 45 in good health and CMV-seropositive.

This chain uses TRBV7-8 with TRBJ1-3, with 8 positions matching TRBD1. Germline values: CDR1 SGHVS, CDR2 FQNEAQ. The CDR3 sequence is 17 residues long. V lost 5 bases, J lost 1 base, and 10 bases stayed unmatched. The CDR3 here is CASSARTGPVSGNTIYF. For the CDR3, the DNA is TGTGCCAGCAGCGCCCGGACAGGGCCTGTTTCTGGAAACACCATATATTTT.

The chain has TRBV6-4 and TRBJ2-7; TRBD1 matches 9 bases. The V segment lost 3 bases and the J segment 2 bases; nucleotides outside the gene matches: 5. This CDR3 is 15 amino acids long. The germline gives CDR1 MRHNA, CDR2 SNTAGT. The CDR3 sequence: CASSETGGPTYEQYF. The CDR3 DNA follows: TGTGCCAGCAGTGAGACAGGGGGACCTACCTACGAGCAGTACTTC.

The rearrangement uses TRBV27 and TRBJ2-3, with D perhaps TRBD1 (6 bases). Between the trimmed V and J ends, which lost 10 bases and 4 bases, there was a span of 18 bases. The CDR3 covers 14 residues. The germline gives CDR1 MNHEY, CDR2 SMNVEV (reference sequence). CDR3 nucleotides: TGTGCCATCAGGCATAGGGGGTTCTCAGATACGCAGTATTTT. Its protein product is CAIRHRGFSDTQYF.

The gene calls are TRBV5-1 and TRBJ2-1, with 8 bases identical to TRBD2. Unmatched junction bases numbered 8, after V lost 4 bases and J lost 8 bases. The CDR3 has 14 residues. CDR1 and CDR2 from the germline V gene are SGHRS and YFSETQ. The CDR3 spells CASSPGLGVDEQFF. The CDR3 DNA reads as TGCGCCAGCAGCCCGGGACTAGGGGTCGATGAGCAGTTCTTC.

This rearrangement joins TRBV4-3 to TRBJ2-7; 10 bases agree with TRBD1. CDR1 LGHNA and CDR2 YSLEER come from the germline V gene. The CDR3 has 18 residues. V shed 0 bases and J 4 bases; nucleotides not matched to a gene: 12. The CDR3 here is CASSQEEHRRTGGYEQYF. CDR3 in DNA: TGCGCCAGCAGCCAAGAGGAACACCGTAGGACAGGGGGTTACGAGCAGTACTTC.

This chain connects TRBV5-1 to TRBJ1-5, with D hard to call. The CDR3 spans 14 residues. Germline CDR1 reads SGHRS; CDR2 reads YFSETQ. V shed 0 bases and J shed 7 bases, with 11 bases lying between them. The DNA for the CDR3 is TGCGCCAGCAGCTTGGCCGGGGAGGACCAGCCCCAGCATTTT. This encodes CASSLAGEDQPQHF.

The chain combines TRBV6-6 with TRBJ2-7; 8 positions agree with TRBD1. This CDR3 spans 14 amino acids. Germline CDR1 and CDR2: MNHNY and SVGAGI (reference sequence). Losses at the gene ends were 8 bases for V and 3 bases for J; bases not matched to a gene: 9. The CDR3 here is CASGLNRGNYEQYF. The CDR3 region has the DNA TGTGCCAGCGGGTTGAACAGGGGGAACTACGAGCAGTACTTC.

CDR3 region: CATSRGDREYNEQFF. The CDR3, as DNA: TGTGCCACCAGCAGAGGGGACAGGGAGTACAATGAGCAGTTCTTC. This chain uses TRBV15 with TRBJ2-1; 9 bases fit TRBD1. This CDR3 is built from 15 residues. Germline CDR1 is LNHNV and CDR2 is YYDKDF (reference sequence). Losses at the gene ends were 1 base for V and 4 bases for J; bases not matched to a gene: 2.

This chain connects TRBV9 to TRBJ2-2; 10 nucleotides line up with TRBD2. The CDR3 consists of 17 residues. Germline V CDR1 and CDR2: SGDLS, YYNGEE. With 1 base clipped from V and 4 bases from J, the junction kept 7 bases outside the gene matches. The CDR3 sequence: CASSVRAGGRGTGELFF. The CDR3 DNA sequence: TGTGCCAGCAGCGTAAGAGCGGGGGGGCGAGGCACCGGGGAGCTGTTTTTT. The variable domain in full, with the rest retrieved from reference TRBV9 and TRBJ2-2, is DSGVTQTPKHLITATGQRVTLRCSPRSGDLSVYWYQQSLDQGLQFLIQYYNGEERAKGNILERFSAQQFPDLHSELNLSSLELGDSALYFCASSVRAGGRGTGELFFGEGSRLTVL.

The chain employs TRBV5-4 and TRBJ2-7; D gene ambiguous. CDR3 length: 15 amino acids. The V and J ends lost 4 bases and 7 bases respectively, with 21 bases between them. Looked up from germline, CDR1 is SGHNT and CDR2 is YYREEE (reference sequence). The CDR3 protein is CASSDTRISYVEQYF. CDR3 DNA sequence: TGTGCCAGCAGCGACACAAGGATCTCCTACGTGGAGCAGTACTTC.

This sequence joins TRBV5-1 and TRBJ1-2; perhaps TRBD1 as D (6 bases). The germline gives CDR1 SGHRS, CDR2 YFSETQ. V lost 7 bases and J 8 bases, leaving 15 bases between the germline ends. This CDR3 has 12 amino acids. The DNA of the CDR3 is TGCGCCAGCCTCGGAAGGGGGGGAGGCTACACCTTC. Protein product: CASLGRGGGYTF.

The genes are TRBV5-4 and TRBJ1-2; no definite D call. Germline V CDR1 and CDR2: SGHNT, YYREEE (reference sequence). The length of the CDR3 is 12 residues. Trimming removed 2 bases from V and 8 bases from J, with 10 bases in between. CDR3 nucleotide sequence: TGTGCCAGCAGCTTTTCTGGCAGGGGCTACACCTTC. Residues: CASSFSGRGYTF. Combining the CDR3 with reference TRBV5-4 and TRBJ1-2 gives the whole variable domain ETGVTQSPTHLIKTRGQQVTLRCSSQSGHNTVSWYQQALGQGPQFIFQYYREEENGRGNFPPRFSGLQFPNYSSELNVNALELDDSALYLCASSFSGRGYTFGSGTRLTVV.

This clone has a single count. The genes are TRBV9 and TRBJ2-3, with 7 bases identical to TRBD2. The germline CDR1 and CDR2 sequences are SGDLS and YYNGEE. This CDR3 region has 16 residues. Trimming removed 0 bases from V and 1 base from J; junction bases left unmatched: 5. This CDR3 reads CASSVAPSGGTDTQYF. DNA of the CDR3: TGTGCCAGCAGCGTAGCTCCAAGCGGGGGCACAGATACGCAGTATTTT. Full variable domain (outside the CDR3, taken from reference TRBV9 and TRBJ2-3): DSGVTQTPKHLITATGQRVTLRCSPRSGDLSVYWYQQSLDQGLQFLIQYYNGEERAKGNILERFSAQQFPDLHSELNLSSLELGDSALYFCASSVAPSGGTDTQYFGPGTRLTVL.

The CDR3 is CASSDSGQYYEQYF. DNA for the CDR3: TGTGCCAGCAGTGATTCAGGACAGTATTACGAGCAGTACTTC. The chain uses TRBV2 and TRBJ2-7, with D possibly being TRBD1 (6 bases). The CDR3 runs to 14 residues. Trimming removed 3 bases at V and 4 bases at J, with 13 bases between. Germline loops: CDR1 SNHLY, CDR2 FYNNEI.

The CDR3 DNA is TGTGCCAGCAGTTACTCGGTGCAGGGAGGTACTGAAGCTTTCTTT. Translating gives CASSYSVQGGTEAFF. The chain joins TRBV6-5 to TRBJ1-1; perhaps TRBD1 as D (5 bases). The CDR3 loop spans 15 amino acids. The germline V and J ends were trimmed by 0 bases and 5 bases, with 13 bases remaining between them. The germline CDR1 and CDR2 sequences are MNHEY and SVGAGI.

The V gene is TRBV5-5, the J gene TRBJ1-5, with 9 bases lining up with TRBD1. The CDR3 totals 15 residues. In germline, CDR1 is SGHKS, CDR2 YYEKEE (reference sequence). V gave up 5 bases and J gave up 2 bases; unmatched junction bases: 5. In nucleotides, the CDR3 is TGTGCCAGCAGGGGACAGGGTGCGGGCAATCAGCCCCAGCATTTT. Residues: CASRGQGAGNQPQHF.

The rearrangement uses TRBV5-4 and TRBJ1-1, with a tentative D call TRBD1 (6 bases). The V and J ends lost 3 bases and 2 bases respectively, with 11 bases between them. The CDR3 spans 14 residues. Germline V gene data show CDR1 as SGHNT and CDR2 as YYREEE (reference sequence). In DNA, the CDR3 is TGTGCCAGCAGCTCTACAGGGCTAAACACTGAAGCTTTCTTT. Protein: CASSSTGLNTEAFF. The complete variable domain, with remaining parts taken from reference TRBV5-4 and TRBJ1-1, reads ETGVTQSPTHLIKTRGQQVTLRCSSQSGHNTVSWYQQALGQGPQFIFQYYREEENGRGNFPPRFSGLQFPNYSSELNVNALELDDSALYLCASSSTGLNTEAFFGQGTRLTVV.

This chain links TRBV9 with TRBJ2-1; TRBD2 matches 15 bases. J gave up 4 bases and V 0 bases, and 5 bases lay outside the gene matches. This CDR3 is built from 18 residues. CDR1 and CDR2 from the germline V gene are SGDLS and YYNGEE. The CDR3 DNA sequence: TGTGCCAGCAGCGTAGACGGGACTAGCGGGGGGATATACAATGAGCAGTTCTTC. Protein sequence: CASSVDGTSGGIYNEQFF.

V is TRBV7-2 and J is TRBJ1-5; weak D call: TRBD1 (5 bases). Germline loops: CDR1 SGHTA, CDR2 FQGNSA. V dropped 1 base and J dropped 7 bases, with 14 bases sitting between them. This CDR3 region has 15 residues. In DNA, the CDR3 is TGTGCCAGCAGCTTAGAAGGGTCCCCAGGGCAGCCCCAGCATTTT. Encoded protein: CASSLEGSPGQPQHF.

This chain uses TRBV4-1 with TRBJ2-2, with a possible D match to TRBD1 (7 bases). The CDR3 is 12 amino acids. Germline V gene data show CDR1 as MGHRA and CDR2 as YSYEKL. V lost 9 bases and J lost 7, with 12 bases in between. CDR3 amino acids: CASWQGGGELFF. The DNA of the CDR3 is TGCGCCAGTTGGCAGGGGGGCGGGGAGCTGTTTTTT.

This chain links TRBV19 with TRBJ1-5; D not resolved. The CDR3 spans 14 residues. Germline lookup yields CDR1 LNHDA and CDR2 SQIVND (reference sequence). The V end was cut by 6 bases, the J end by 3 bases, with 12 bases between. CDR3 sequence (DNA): TGTGCCAGTAGCCGCGACACCCTCAATCAGCCCCAGCATTTT. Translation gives CASSRDTLNQPQHF.

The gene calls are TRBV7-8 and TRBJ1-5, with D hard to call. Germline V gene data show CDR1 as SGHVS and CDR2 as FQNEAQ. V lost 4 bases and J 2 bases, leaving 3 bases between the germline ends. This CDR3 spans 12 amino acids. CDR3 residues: CASSWRNQPQHF. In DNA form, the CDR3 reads TGTGCCAGCAGCTGGCGCAATCAGCCCCAGCATTTT.

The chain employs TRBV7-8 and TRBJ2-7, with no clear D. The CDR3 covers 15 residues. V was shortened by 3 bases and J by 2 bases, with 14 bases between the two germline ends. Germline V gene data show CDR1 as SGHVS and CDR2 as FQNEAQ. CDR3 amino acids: CASSFFDGSAYEQYF. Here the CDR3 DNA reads TGTGCCAGCAGCTTCTTCGATGGAAGCGCCTACGAGCAGTACTTC.

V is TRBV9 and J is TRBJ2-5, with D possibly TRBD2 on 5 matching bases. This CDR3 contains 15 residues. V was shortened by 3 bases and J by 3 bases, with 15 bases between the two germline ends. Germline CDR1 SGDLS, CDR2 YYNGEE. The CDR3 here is CASSGGDQAEETQYF. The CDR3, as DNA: TGTGCCAGCAGCGGCGGCGACCAAGCGGAAGAGACCCAGTACTTC.